Listed below are T cell receptor beta chains from one sample, sequenced in a study of T cell responses to AZD1222 COVID-19 vaccine. Here immunoSEQ multiplex PCR was the method, and the copy in TCRdb shows in-frame clones only, minus some. The sample lists fewer than 70,000 clones, 70% to 80% occurring once. The sequencing used peripheral blood, collected 28 days after the second AZD1222 dose. The receptor source for this set is an adult who received the AZD1222 COVID-19 vaccine. Each CDR3 is given with its conserved first and last residue. D genes are given only for firm matches. A row's size may be missing; if present it is once, few, many or a size class.

D: NA
J: TRBJ1-5
V: TRBV6-1
size: NA
CDR3: CASSEPPKYSNQPQHF
DNA: TGTGCCAGCAGTGAACCGCCTAAATATAGCAATCAGCCCCAGCATTTT

D: TRBD2
J: TRBJ2-7
V: TRBV7-2
size: NA
CDR3: CASSLSGGGPYEQYF
DNA: TGTGCCAGCAGCTTAAGCGGGGGGGGACCCTACGAGCAGTACTTC

D: NA
J: TRBJ2-2
V: TRBV19
size: NA
CDR3: CASSPTGTNTGELFF
DNA: TGTGCCAGTAGCCCAACCGGGACGAACACCGGGGAGCTGTTTTTT

D: NA
J: TRBJ2-5
V: TRBV3-1/TRBV3-2
size: NA
CDR3: CASSQGLGGQETQYF
DNA: TGTGCCAGCAGCCAAGGTTTAGGGGGGCAAGAGACCCAGTACTTC

D: TRBD1
J: TRBJ1-2
V: TRBV10-3
size: NA
CDR3: CAISEQGHLGGYTF
DNA: TGTGCCATCAGTGAACAGGGGCATCTCGGTGGCTACACCTTC

D: NA
J: TRBJ2-1
V: TRBV6-1
size: NA
CDR3: CASSDGRGLWEQFF
DNA: TGTGCCAGCAGTGACGGACGGGGATTGTGGGAGCAGTTCTTC

D: NA
J: TRBJ2-2
V: TRBV4-3
size: NA
CDR3: CASSQSGTENTGELFF
DNA: TGCGCCAGCAGCCAAAGCGGGACAGAAAACACCGGGGAGCTGTTTTTT

D: TRBD1
J: TRBJ1-2
V: TRBV9
size: once
CDR3: CASSASRGLRGYTF
DNA: TGTGCCAGCAGCGCGAGCAGGGGGCTGCGGGGCTACACCTTC

D: NA
J: TRBJ2-7
V: TRBV30
size: NA
CDR3: CAWSILGGKQYF
DNA: TGTGCCTGGAGTATCTTAGGGGGTAAGCAGTACTTC

D: NA
J: TRBJ1-2
V: TRBV21-1
size: NA
CDR3: CASSNYDGYTF
DNA: TGTGCCAGCAGCAATTATGATGGCTACACCTTC

D: NA
J: TRBJ2-5
V: TRBV28
size: NA
CDR3: CASSSGTQGTQYF
DNA: TGTGCCAGCTCCTCCGGGACCCAAGGGACCCAGTACTTC

D: NA
J: TRBJ1-1
V: TRBV7-2
size: NA
CDR3: CASSSRLRDTEAFF
DNA: TGTGCCAGCAGCTCGCGGCTCAGGGATACTGAAGCTTTCTTT

D: NA
J: TRBJ2-7
V: TRBV21-1
size: NA
CDR3: CASSKGTSF
DNA: TGTGCCAGCAGCAAAGGGACCTCTTTC

D: NA
J: TRBJ2-3
V: TRBV9
size: NA
CDR3: CASSVEGQGTDTQYF
DNA: TGTGCCAGCAGCGTAGAGGGGCAGGGGACAGATACGCAGTATTTT

D: NA
J: TRBJ2-4
V: TRBV19
size: NA
CDR3: CASRSTGGLNIQYF
DNA: TGTGCCAGTCGTTCGACAGGAGGATTGAACATTCAGTACTTC

D: NA
J: TRBJ2-5
V: TRBV11-2
size: NA
CDR3: CASRSPSYQETQYF
DNA: TGTGCCAGCAGATCCCCCTCCTACCAAGAGACCCAGTACTTC

D: TRBD2
J: TRBJ2-1
V: TRBV19
size: NA
CDR3: CASSGLAGGHVEQFF
DNA: TGTGCCAGCTCGGGACTAGCGGGGGGGCACGTTGAGCAGTTCTTC

D: NA
J: TRBJ2-5
V: TRBV6-5
size: NA
CDR3: CASSYSDGARGETQYF
DNA: TGTGCCAGCAGTTACTCGGATGGGGCGAGAGGGGAGACCCAGTACTTC

D: NA
J: TRBJ1-1
V: TRBV5-4
size: NA
CDR3: CASSLGGSTTEAFF
DNA: TGTGCCAGCAGCTTGGGGGGAAGCACCACTGAAGCTTTCTTT

D: NA
J: TRBJ1-3
V: TRBV5-1
size: NA
CDR3: CASSFTELGRVGNTIYF
DNA: TGCGCCAGCAGCTTCACCGAGCTGGGGAGGGTTGGAAACACCATATATTTT

D: NA
J: TRBJ1-6
V: TRBV7-2
size: NA
CDR3: CASSLATGNSPLHF
DNA: TGTGCCAGCAGCTTAGCCACAGGGAATTCACCCCTCCACTTT

D: NA
J: TRBJ1-2
V: TRBV15
size: few
CDR3: CATSRDLTGGYTF
DNA: TGTGCCACCAGCAGAGATCTTACTGGTGGCTACACCTTC

D: NA
J: TRBJ1-5
V: TRBV6-1
size: NA
CDR3: CASSDIQDQPQHF
DNA: TGTGCCAGCAGTGATATCCAGGATCAGCCCCAGCATTTT

D: NA
J: TRBJ2-1
V: TRBV12-3/TRBV12-4
size: NA
CDR3: CASSANGYNEQFF
DNA: TGTGCCAGCAGTGCGAACGGGTACAATGAGCAGTTCTTC

D: NA
J: TRBJ1-4
V: TRBV28
size: NA
CDR3: CASNSNEKLFF
DNA: TGTGCCAGCAACAGTAATGAAAAACTGTTTTTT

D: NA
J: TRBJ1-1
V: TRBV7-2
size: NA
CDR3: CASSLAVGEAFF
DNA: TGTGCCAGCAGCTTAGCTGTCGGTGAAGCTTTCTTT

D: NA
J: TRBJ2-1
V: TRBV18
size: NA
CDR3: CASSTYTGRLGEQFF
DNA: TGTGCCAGCTCAACCTACACGGGCCGACTCGGGGAGCAGTTCTTC

D: NA
J: TRBJ2-7
V: TRBV6-6
size: NA
CDR3: CASSYSSVQAYEQYF
DNA: TGTGCCAGCAGTTACTCGAGTGTCCAGGCTTACGAGCAGTACTTC

D: TRBD1
J: TRBJ1-1
V: TRBV6-4
size: NA
CDR3: CASSADRDTEAFF
DNA: TGTGCCAGCAGTGCCGACAGGGACACTGAAGCTTTCTTT

D: NA
J: TRBJ1-6
V: TRBV28
size: NA
CDR3: CASSLTFGSPLHF
DNA: TGTGCCAGCAGTTTAACGTTTGGTTCACCCCTCCACTTT

D: NA
J: TRBJ1-4
V: TRBV19
size: NA
CDR3: CASSSGVEREKLFF
DNA: TGTGCCAGTAGCTCAGGGGTGGAGCGCGAAAAACTGTTTTTT

D: TRBD2
J: TRBJ2-5
V: TRBV29-1
size: NA
CDR3: CSVVESGEGTQYF
DNA: TGCAGCGTAGTAGAGAGCGGGGAAGGGACCCAGTACTTC

D: NA
J: TRBJ1-2
V: TRBV3-1/TRBV3-2
size: NA
CDR3: CASSREVNYGYTF
DNA: TGTGCCAGCAGCCGTGAGGTTAACTATGGCTACACCTTC

D: NA
J: TRBJ2-2
V: TRBV6-6
size: NA
CDR3: CASSYGGVTGELFF
DNA: TGTGCCAGCAGTTACGGTGGGGTCACCGGGGAGCTGTTTTTT

D: NA
J: TRBJ1-3
V: TRBV27
size: NA
CDR3: CASSPMVGRNTIYF
DNA: TGTGCCAGCAGCCCCATGGTAGGGAGAAACACCATATATTTT

D: NA
J: TRBJ1-1
V: TRBV11-3
size: few
CDR3: CASTPHPIRGVNTEAFF
DNA: TGTGCCAGCACCCCCCACCCCATTCGAGGGGTGAACACTGAAGCTTTCTTT

D: NA
J: TRBJ1-1
V: TRBV12-3/TRBV12-4
size: NA
CDR3: CASSSKGVEAFF
DNA: TGTGCCAGCAGTTCAAAGGGCGTTGAAGCTTTCTTT

D: TRBD1
J: TRBJ2-3
V: TRBV11-2
size: NA
CDR3: CASSLAWTGGGDTQYF
DNA: TGTGCCAGCAGCTTAGCTTGGACAGGGGGCGGGGATACGCAGTATTTT

D: NA
J: TRBJ1-6
V: TRBV18
size: NA
CDR3: CASSPAGLNSPLHF
DNA: TGTGCCAGCTCCCCGGCAGGGCTTAATTCACCCCTCCACTTT

D: TRBD1
J: TRBJ1-1
V: TRBV4-1
size: NA
CDR3: CASSQDWGQGAFF
DNA: TGCGCCAGCAGCCAAGATTGGGGACAGGGAGCTTTCTTT

D: NA
J: TRBJ1-3
V: TRBV28
size: NA
CDR3: CASSEQGYSGNTIYF
DNA: TGTGCCAGCAGTGAGCAGGGGTACTCTGGAAACACCATATATTTT

D: TRBD1
J: TRBJ1-6
V: TRBV6-2/TRBV6-3
size: few
CDR3: CASSTGAVGNSPLHF
DNA: TGTGCCAGCAGTACAGGGGCCGTCGGGAATTCACCCCTCCACTTT

D: TRBD1
J: TRBJ2-6
V: TRBV18
size: once
CDR3: CASSHGTAGANVLTF
DNA: TGTGCCAGCTCACACGGGACAGCCGGGGCCAACGTCCTGACTTTC

D: NA
J: TRBJ2-3
V: TRBV3-1/TRBV3-2
size: NA
CDR3: CASSQGDGRRTDTQYF
DNA: TGTGCCAGCAGCCAAGGCGACGGGCGACGCACAGATACGCAGTATTTT

D: TRBD2
J: TRBJ2-3
V: TRBV5-8
size: NA
CDR3: CASSTGTSGGATDTQYF
DNA: TGTGCCAGCAGCACCGGGACTAGCGGGGGGGCCACAGATACGCAGTATTTT

D: TRBD1
J: TRBJ1-2
V: TRBV29-1
size: NA
CDR3: CSVEGRDRASWNYGYTF
DNA: TGCAGCGTTGAAGGTAGGGACAGGGCCAGTTGGAACTATGGCTACACCTTC

D: NA
J: TRBJ2-7
V: TRBV5-1
size: NA
CDR3: CASSLGEFVEQYF
DNA: TGCGCCAGCAGCTTGGGGGAATTCGTCGAGCAGTACTTC

D: NA
J: TRBJ2-4
V: TRBV9
size: NA
CDR3: CASSAYSKDSLAKNIQYF
DNA: TGTGCCAGCAGCGCTTACTCCAAGGACAGCCTAGCCAAAAACATTCAGTACTTC

D: TRBD2
J: TRBJ2-3
V: TRBV10-3
size: few
CDR3: CAISSGRGDTQYF
DNA: TGTGCCATCAGTAGCGGGAGGGGAGATACGCAGTATTTT

D: TRBD2
J: TRBJ2-2
V: TRBV18
size: once
CDR3: CASSAEAGGETGELFF
DNA: TGTGCCAGCTCAGCCGAAGCGGGGGGCGAAACCGGGGAGCTGTTTTTT

D: TRBD1
J: TRBJ2-2
V: TRBV7-3
size: NA
CDR3: CASSLTVAGTGGSGELFF
DNA: TGTGCCAGCAGCTTAACAGTGGCAGGGACAGGGGGTTCCGGGGAGCTGTTTTTT

D: NA
J: TRBJ1-1
V: TRBV29-1
size: few
CDR3: CSVERNSGREAFF
DNA: TGCAGCGTTGAACGCAACTCAGGGAGAGAAGCTTTCTTT

D: NA
J: TRBJ1-1
V: TRBV7-9
size: NA
CDR3: CASSSDPFRGTEAFF
DNA: TGTGCCAGCAGCTCAGACCCTTTCCGGGGCACTGAAGCTTTCTTT

D: NA
J: TRBJ2-2
V: TRBV7-2
size: NA
CDR3: CASSFGGADTGELFF
DNA: TGTGCCAGCAGCTTCGGCGGGGCGGACACCGGGGAGCTGTTTTTT

D: NA
J: TRBJ2-6
V: TRBV25-1
size: once
CDR3: CASSQAGSGANVLTF
DNA: TGTGCCAGCAGTCAAGCGGGCTCTGGGGCCAACGTCCTGACTTTC

D: NA
J: TRBJ1-1
V: TRBV9
size: NA
CDR3: CASSVWDGNTEAFF
DNA: TGTGCCAGCAGCGTATGGGACGGTAACACTGAAGCTTTCTTT

D: NA
J: TRBJ2-1
V: TRBV7-9
size: NA
CDR3: CASRLGRVSPLNEQFF
DNA: TGTGCCAGCAGGCTTGGGCGGGTGTCCCCTCTCAATGAGCAGTTCTTC

D: NA
J: TRBJ2-7
V: TRBV4-3
size: few
CDR3: CASSQGRDLSSYEQYF
DNA: TGCGCCAGCAGCCAGGGCCGGGACCTTAGCTCCTACGAGCAGTACTTC

D: NA
J: TRBJ1-6
V: TRBV14
size: NA
CDR3: CASSQESPSNSYNSPLHF
DNA: TGTGCCAGCAGCCAAGAATCGCCCAGCAACTCCTATAATTCACCCCTCCACTTT

D: NA
J: TRBJ1-4
V: TRBV3-1/TRBV3-2
size: few
CDR3: CASSQGLTRAKLFF
DNA: TGTGCCAGCAGCCAGGGCCTCACCCGGGCAAAACTGTTTTTT